The subject of this entry is one TCR beta chain. The target antigen is unknown. This sample was included in a study of cytomegalovirus exposure and HLA in healthy donors. Findings of the study overall: Common viral pathogens seemed, in a later analysis, to connect with several of the most significant clusters.

Germline loops: CDR1 SGDLS, CDR2 YYNGEE. This CDR3 spans 16 amino acids. Trimming removed 0 bases from V and 2 bases from J, with 12 bases in between. 13 Jbeta primers and 60 Vbeta primers were used for the PCR. Repertoires were generated with immunoSEQ multiplex PCR, while TCRdb's copy carries only in-frame clones and drops some. The sample has around 120,000 clones, around 60% seen once; the top ten hold more than 8%. This TCR was recovered from a man aged 40-55 years in good health and CMV-seropositive. The specimen was PBMCs. This rearrangement joins TRBV9 to TRBJ2-1; TRBD2 is a possible D gene (6 bases). This CDR3 reads CASSVGNGRTYNEQFF. CDR3 in DNA: TGTGCCAGCAGCGTAGGGAACGGGAGAACCTACAATGAGCAGTTCTTC.